The 13 T cell receptor beta chains below were found in one sample sequenced in a study of shared clonotypes between healthy human individuals. Using immunoSEQ multiplex PCR, the repertoire was profiled, and TCRdb retains in-frame clones only, with some absent. The sample has approximately 2.5 million clones; about 92% are singletons. What was sequenced was naive CD4+ T cells sorted from blood. Regarding subset: CD45RA+ positively selected. The origin of the receptors is a man aged 18 to 35 in good health.

The chain recombines TRBV12-5 with TRBJ2-2; TRBD2 matches 7 bases. Germline V gives CDR1 LGHNT, CDR2 FRNRAP. V lost 5 bases, J lost 2 bases, and 11 bases stayed unmatched. CDR3 size: 17 residues. In DNA, the CDR3 is TGTGCTAGTGGTCCCTCTGCGGGAGAGGGAAACACCGGGGAGCTGTTTTTT. Its protein is CASGPSAGEGNTGELFF.

A few counts support this clone. In DNA form, the CDR3 reads TGTGCCAGCAGTGAATACGTTTTAACAGGGGATGAGCAGTTCTTC. This gives the protein CASSEYVLTGDEQFF. The J gene is TRBJ2-1, the V gene TRBV25-1; 7 bases align to TRBD1. The CDR3 has 15 amino acids. V dropped 0 bases and J dropped 8; count of bases not matched to a gene: 7. The germline CDR1 and CDR2 sequences are MGHDK and SYGVNS. Together with reference TRBV25-1 and TRBJ2-1, the CDR3 gives the full variable domain: EADIYQTPRYLVIGTGKKITLECSQTMGHDKMYWYQQDPGMELHLIHYSYGVNSTEKGDLSSESTVSRIRTEHFPLTLESARPSHTSQYLCASSEYVLTGDEQFFGPGTRLTVL.

This chain connects TRBV10-2 to TRBJ2-2; D perhaps matches TRBD1 (6 bases). The CDR3 sequence is 14 residues long. Germline-derived CDR1 and CDR2 are WSHSY and SAAADI. Trimming left V 4 bases short and J 12 bases short, with 18 bases between. CDR3 sequence (DNA): TGCGCCAGCAGTGGTCGGGACACCGGGTCGAAGCTGTTTTTT. It codes for CASSGRDTGSKLFF.

This chain connects TRBV11-2 to TRBJ2-7; D gene ambiguous. The CDR3 is 14 amino acids. CDR1 is SGHAT and CDR2 is FQNNGV in the germline V gene. V lost 4 bases, J lost 2 bases, and 12 bases lay in between. CDR3 loop: CASSYTDIPYEQYF. Here the CDR3 DNA reads TGTGCCAGCAGCTATACAGATATCCCCTACGAGCAGTACTTC. Looking up the rest from reference TRBV11-2 and TRBJ2-7 gives the full variable domain: EAGVAQSPRYKIIEKRQSVAFWCNPISGHATLYWYQQILGQGPKLLIQFQNNGVVDDSQLPKDRFSAERLKGVDSTLKIQPAKLEDSAVYLCASSYTDIPYEQYFGPGTRLTVT.

This chain uses TRBV5-6 with TRBJ2-7, with D possibly being TRBD1 (5 bases). Germline V gives CDR1 SGHDT, CDR2 YYEEEE. The CDR3 is 15 residues long. The germline V and J ends were trimmed by 5 bases and 0 bases, with 15 bases remaining between them. Here the CDR3 DNA reads TGTGCCAGCAGTCTTGACAGATTCAACTCCTACGAGCAGTACTTC. The encoded protein is CASSLDRFNSYEQYF. Looking up the rest from reference TRBV5-6 and TRBJ2-7 gives the full variable domain: DAGVTQSPTHLIKTRGQQVTLRCSPKSGHDTVSWYQQALGQGPQFIFQYYEEEERQRGNFPDRFSGHQFPNYSSELNVNALLLGDSALYLCASSLDRFNSYEQYFGPGTRLTVT.

The chain uses TRBV4-1 and TRBJ2-3; D is unresolved. The CDR3 contains 15 residues. Trimming shortened V by 4 bases and J by 3 bases, and 14 bases separated the two germline ends. Germline V gene lookup returns CDR1 MGHRA and CDR2 YSYEKL. CDR3 sequence (DNA): TGCGCCAGCAGCCGAACCAGCGCTAGGACAGATACGCAGTATTTT. Its protein product is CASSRTSARTDTQYF.

The CDR3: CASALASTDTQYF. Here the CDR3 DNA reads TGTGCCAGCGCACTCGCTAGCACAGATACGCAGTATTTT. The chain couples TRBV25-1 to TRBJ2-3, with D unresolved. This CDR3 has 13 residues. CDR1 MGHDK and CDR2 SYGVNS come from the germline V gene. The germline V and J ends were trimmed by 8 bases and 0 bases, with 9 bases remaining between them. Full variable domain (remainder filled in from reference TRBV25-1 and TRBJ2-3): EADIYQTPRYLVIGTGKKITLECSQTMGHDKMYWYQQDPGMELHLIHYSYGVNSTEKGDLSSESTVSRIRTEHFPLTLESARPSHTSQYLCASALASTDTQYFGPGTRLTVL.

The rearrangement joins TRBV19 to TRBJ2-7; 13 bases map to TRBD2. Per germline, CDR1 LNHDA and CDR2 SQIVND (reference sequence). The CDR3 has 16 amino acids. V was clipped by 5 bases and J by 3 bases; unmatched bases: 7. The CDR3 loop reads CASSSGLAGAVYEQYF. The CDR3 DNA reads as TGTGCCAGTAGTTCCGGACTAGCGGGGGCCGTCTACGAGCAGTACTTC.

The CDR3 here is CASSLPLMGDEQFF. The CDR3 DNA is TGTGCCAGCAGCTTGCCCCTGATGGGCGATGAGCAGTTCTTC. J is TRBJ2-1 and V is TRBV5-6; the D is unclear. The CDR3 covers 14 residues. Trimming stripped 1 base from V and 8 bases from J, with 13 bases between. Germline V gene lookup returns CDR1 SGHDT and CDR2 YYEEEE.

The chain is built from TRBV6-6 and TRBJ1-5; 10 positions agree with TRBD1. V lost 9 bases and J lost 3; bases outside the gene matches: 8. This CDR3 region has 15 residues. CDR1 MNHNY and CDR2 SVGAGI come from the germline V gene (reference sequence). The DNA for the CDR3 is TGTGCCAGTAACCCGGGACAGGGGTTCAATCAGCCCCAGCATTTT. This codes for CASNPGQGFNQPQHF.

Regarding this clone: The identical CDR3 is also encoded by other nucleotide sequences in the sample. CDR3 nucleotide sequence: TGTGCCAGCAGCTTGGAGGGGAGCACAGATACGCAGTATTTT. Residues: CASSLEGSTDTQYF. V is TRBV7-9 and J is TRBJ2-3; tentatively, D is TRBD2 (6 bases). Germline CDR1 reads SEHNR; CDR2 reads FQNEAQ (reference sequence). The CDR3 runs 14 residues. Trimming shortened V by 3 bases and J by 0 bases, and 7 bases separated the two germline ends.

The rearrangement joins TRBV4-1 to TRBJ1-1; a possible D gene is TRBD1 (5 bases). Germline V gene data show CDR1 as MGHRA and CDR2 as YSYEKL. V lost 0 bases to trimming and J lost 4 bases, with 15 bases between them. This CDR3 has 16 residues. CDR3 residues: CASSQEGRGGGTEAFF. In DNA, the CDR3 is TGCGCCAGCAGCCAAGAGGGGAGGGGAGGTGGCACTGAAGCTTTCTTT.

J is TRBJ2-7 and V is TRBV18; maybe TRBD2 (6 bases). V shed 3 bases and J shed 5 bases, with 17 bases lying between them. Looked up from germline, CDR1 is KGHSH and CDR2 is LQKENI. This CDR3 has 15 residues. CDR3 loop: CASSPGNGSPDEQYF. The DNA for the CDR3 is TGTGCCAGCTCACCGGGCAACGGGAGTCCAGACGAGCAGTACTTC.